This entry lists 14 T cell receptor beta chains sequenced from one sample in a study of Ad26.COV2.S vaccination and SARS-CoV-2 variants. Specified treatment: roughly 20 received Ad26.COV2.S at low or high dose, single or two shots; about 5 received placebo; per-sample allocation not given. Collection of samples fell on day 63 after the first vaccine or placebo injection. The table came from immunoSEQ multiplex PCR; TCRdb's copy has only in-frame clones and leaves some out. The sample holds a few hundred thousand clones, around nine tenths seen once. The starting material was peripheral blood, obtained in a trial of Ad26.COV2.S vaccine versus placebo. These receptors all come from a person aged 18-60 years who received the Ad26.COV2.S COVID-19 vaccine or a placebo.

This clone came up once. The rearrangement links TRBV2 to TRBJ1-5; 11 bases agree with TRBD1. Per germline, CDR1 SNHLY and CDR2 FYNNEI. The junction had 3 bases not matched to a gene; V was cut back by 5 bases and J by 6 bases. The CDR3 runs 14 residues. The CDR3 reads CASSPGTGGQPQHF. CDR3 bases: TGTGCCAGCAGTCCCGGGACAGGGGGTCAGCCCCAGCATTTT.

This clone was counted once. This rearrangement joins TRBV4-2 to TRBJ2-3; D is possibly TRBD2 (7 bases). The CDR3 contains 17 residues. V dropped 4 bases and J dropped 2 bases, with 19 bases sitting between them. From germline, CDR1 is LGHNA and CDR2 YNFKEQ. CDR3 bases: TGTGCCAGCAGCCGCGAGTTGGGGGGGCTTTCCACAGATACGCAGTATTTT. Its protein is CASSRELGGLSTDTQYF.

The V gene is TRBV7-2, the J gene TRBJ1-2, with D maybe TRBD1 (5 bases). The CDR3 sequence is 15 residues long. Trimming removed 1 base from V and 1 base from J, with 10 bases in between. The germline V gene encodes CDR1 SGHTA and CDR2 FQGNSA. CDR3 residues: CASSLEFGGNYGYTF. In DNA form, the CDR3 reads TGTGCCAGCAGCTTAGAATTTGGGGGTAACTATGGCTACACCTTC.

V usage is TRBV7-9 and J usage is TRBJ1-2, with D possibly TRBD1 on 5 matching bases. This CDR3 is built from 15 residues. Germline V gives CDR1 SEHNR, CDR2 FQNEAQ (reference sequence). The V end was cut by 1 base, the J end by 6 bases, with 15 bases between. In DNA, the CDR3 is TGTGCCAGCAGCTTAGATTGGGGGTCTTCGGATGGCTACACCTTC. It yields the protein CASSLDWGSSDGYTF.

V usage is TRBV5-4 and J usage is TRBJ2-1; 12 nucleotides align to TRBD1. Trimming cost V 2 bases and J 3 bases; bases outside gene matches: 15. There are 20 residues in the CDR3. Germline V gives CDR1 SGHNT, CDR2 YYREEE (reference sequence). CDR3 nucleotides: TGTGCCAGCAGCTTTGAAACCGGGACAGGGGGCTTCCGACTCTACAATGAGCAGTTCTTC. This codes for CASSFETGTGGFRLYNEQFF.

The chain uses TRBV7-2 and TRBJ2-1, with D perhaps being TRBD1 or TRBD2 (5 bases each). Per the germline V gene, CDR1 is SGHTA and CDR2 is FQGNSA. The CDR3 has 15 residues. The V end was cut by 3 bases, the J end by 4 bases, with 13 bases between. Written as DNA, the CDR3 is TGTGCCAGCAGCTTTCGGGACCTCTCTTACAATGAGCAGTTCTTC. Amino acid sequence: CASSFRDLSYNEQFF.

The chain links TRBV6-4 to TRBJ1-3; 7 bases are a match to TRBD1. The CDR3 sequence is 18 residues long. In germline, CDR1 is MRHNA, CDR2 SNTAGT. The J segment lost 0 bases and the V segment lost 3 bases, leaving 11 bases of the junction unmatched. CDR3 DNA: TGTGCCAGCAGTGATCCCGGGACAGTCCCCCTCTCTGGAAACACCATATATTTT. Protein: CASSDPGTVPLSGNTIYF.

The chain is built from TRBV15 and TRBJ1-2, with TRBD1 matching 7 bases. The junction had 6 bases not matched to a gene; V was cut back by 5 bases and J by 0 bases. CDR1 LNHNV and CDR2 YYDKDF come from the germline V gene (reference sequence). This CDR3 contains 15 residues. CDR3 amino acids: CATSAGTAANYGYTF. CDR3 bases: TGTGCCACCAGCGCCGGGACAGCAGCTAACTATGGCTACACCTTC.

The genes are TRBV7-8 and TRBJ2-5; D not resolved. The CDR3 totals 14 residues. V dropped 0 bases and J dropped 6 bases, with 11 bases sitting between them. Per the germline V gene, CDR1 is SGHVS and CDR2 is FQNEAQ. The CDR3 region is CASSLAGLPQTQYF. CDR3 DNA: TGTGCCAGCAGCTTAGCCGGATTACCTCAGACCCAGTACTTC.

The rearrangement uses TRBV6-2 or TRBV6-3 and TRBJ1-1, with 7 bases fitting TRBD1. V lost 2 bases to trimming and J lost 5 bases; unmatched junction nucleotides: 8. Germline V gene lookup returns CDR1 MNHEY and CDR2 SVGEGT. The CDR3 totals 15 residues. The CDR3 here is CASSYGGQPATEAFF. CDR3 DNA: TGTGCCAGCAGTTACGGGGGACAGCCGGCGACTGAAGCTTTCTTT.

This clone was recorded a few times. The sample carries other DNA sequences with the same CDR3. The rearrangement links TRBV27 to TRBJ2-4; D is uncertain. With 5 bases removed from V and 1 base from J, the gap between germline ends came to 0 bases. Germline CDR1 and CDR2: MNHEY and SMNVEV (reference sequence). The CDR3 extends over 11 amino acids. The CDR3 nucleotides read TGTGCCAGCAGTGCCAAAAACATTCAGTACTTC. It translates to CASSAKNIQYF.

The chain links TRBV4-2 to TRBJ2-1, with a tentative D call TRBD1 (6 bases). The CDR3 totals 15 residues. Trimming removed 1 base at V and 0 bases at J, with 7 bases between. Germline assignment: CDR1 LGHNA and CDR2 YNFKEQ. The CDR3 is CASSQGTVSYNEQFF. The DNA for the CDR3 is TGTGCCAGCAGCCAAGGGACAGTCTCCTACAATGAGCAGTTCTTC.

The gene calls are TRBV5-1 and TRBJ1-1; 8 bases are shared with TRBD1. CDR1 SGHRS and CDR2 YFSETQ come from the germline V gene. With V trimmed by 5 bases and J by 3 bases, 6 bases remained unmatched. The CDR3 is 14 residues long. The CDR3 DNA is TGCGCCAGCAGACCCGGACAGGGCCACACTGAAGCTTTCTTT. This codes for CASRPGQGHTEAFF.

The CDR3 protein is CASSINPLGTYEQYF. CDR3 DNA: TGTGCCAGTAGTATAAACCCCCTTGGAACCTACGAGCAGTACTTC. The chain is built from TRBV19 and TRBJ2-7; D gene unclear. This CDR3 comprises 15 residues. V was pared by 2 bases and J by 2 bases, with 13 bases between. The germline gives CDR1 LNHDA, CDR2 SQIVND (reference sequence).